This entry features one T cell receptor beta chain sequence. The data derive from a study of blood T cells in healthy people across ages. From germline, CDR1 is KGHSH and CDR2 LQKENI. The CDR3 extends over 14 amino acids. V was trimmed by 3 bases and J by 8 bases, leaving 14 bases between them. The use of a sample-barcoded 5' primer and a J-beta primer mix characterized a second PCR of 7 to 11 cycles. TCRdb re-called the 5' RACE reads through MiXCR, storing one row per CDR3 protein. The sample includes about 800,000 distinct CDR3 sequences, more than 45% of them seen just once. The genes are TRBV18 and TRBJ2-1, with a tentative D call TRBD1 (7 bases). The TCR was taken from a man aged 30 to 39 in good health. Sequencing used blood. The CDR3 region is CASSPRTGEDEQFF. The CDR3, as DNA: TGTGCCAGCTCACCCCGCACAGGGGAGGATGAGCAGTTCTTC.